Included here is one TCR beta chain sequence, with context. The target of this receptor is not known. No base qualities exist here, and no much larger clone lies one base off it. Libraries were made using multiplex PCR. Data came from an Illumina HiSeq 4000. To build TCR beta libraries, CDR3 regions were amplified by Arm-PCR using iRepertoire HTBI primers. Before sequencing, the PCR products underwent gel purification. Per the authors' processing: Across samples, roughly 60 TRBV and 13 to 15 TRBJ segments were identified and used for gene usage analysis of CDR3 amino acid clonotypes. COPE and FqMerger were used to merge the filtered high-quality paired reads into contigs. BLAST was used to align contigs to the IMGT TRBV, TRBD and TRBJ reference genes, and CDR3 was defined following IMGT. Any clonotype with a frequency above 0.1% was counted as a highly expanded clone. Repertoire diversity was measured by Shannon entropy, and V-J evenness by the Gini coefficient. Public clonotypes were defined as clonotypes shared by more than one individual. Starting from the raw public reads, TCRdb applied fastp trimming at Q25, assembled clones with MiXCR and retained in-frame beta chains. When rows share a CDR3 protein, they turn into one entry using the most common DNA and genes. TCRdb, not the original authors, processed these V and J calls. The sample table lists 420,000 or so distinct CDR3 sequences, around 24% of them with a count of one. The ten largest clones represent over 25% of the sample.

The data originate from a study of regulatory T cells in long-lasting Graves disease (dated by TCRdb to 2020 to 2022). Regarding the complete study: Persistent Graves' disease was defined as persistently positive TSH receptor autoantibodies together with antithyroid drug treatment for over 5 years. Peripheral blood TCR sequencing and RNA sequencing compared persistent Graves' disease patients with newly diagnosed Graves' disease patients. The study was registered as a clinical trial and conducted in China. A total of around 35 samples underwent TCR sequencing, from around 13 patients with persistent Graves' disease and some 20 patients with newly diagnosed Graves' disease. On average, persistent Graves' disease patients in the clinical cohort had been on antithyroid drugs for approximately 10 years.

Per the publication, the time point label means: persistent/refractory GD, antithyroid drugs over 5 years with positive TRAb. RNA was extracted from PBMCs in TRIzol for both TCR sequencing and RNA sequencing. The diagnosis of Graves' disease was made according to American Thyroid Association guidelines. The patients came from an endocrinology department in Xi'an, China. Each patient gave around 9 milliliters of peripheral blood, collected in an EDTA anticoagulant tube. PBMCs were isolated by Ficoll Paque Plus density gradient separation without further T cell sorting. An Agilent 2100 Bioanalyzer and agarose gel were used to assess RNA quality, and a NanoDrop 2000 was used to measure RNA concentration. Paper-wide results and their limitations: Persistent patients shared more public clonotypes among themselves (around 2,500) than newly diagnosed patients did (about 1,000). TRBV28, TRBJ1-2 and TRBJ2-5 were preferentially used in persistent disease, while TRBV20-1 and TRBJ2-1 were favored in newly diagnosed disease. Sequencing and analysis were limited to the TCR beta chain. Only peripheral blood was studied, because thyroid tissue, the primary lesion, was inaccessible. Compared with newly diagnosed patients, persistent Graves' disease patients had lower TCR Shannon entropy and fewer highly expanded clones, which suggests clonal expansion. The small sample size was acknowledged by the authors as a limitation that may reduce accuracy.

Sequences MNHNS (CDR1) and SASEGT (CDR2) are obtained from the germline V gene. At the junction V is shortened by 1 base and J by 5 bases, with 8 bases in between. The cysteine opens and the phenylalanine closes a CDR3 of 14 amino acids. Of the read, only the CDR3 DNA is kept; its 42 bases are in frame from base 1. The sample consisted of peripheral blood mononuclear cells (PBMCs), taken when the disease was refractory, from a patient treated with antithyroid drugs. The receptor chain draws on TRBV6-1 and TRBJ2-2, with the D gene too uncertain to name. This TCR was sampled from a female donor with Graves disease. The bases read TGTGCCAGCAGTGAAGTTTATGAAACCGGGGAGCTGTTTTTT. Translated, it gives CASSEVYETGELFF.